The source of this T cell receptor (beta chain) is a study of T-cell reconstitution after alpha-beta-depleted transplantation in children. The TCRbeta library incorporated unique molecular identifiers. A single record per CDR3 protein comes from TCRdb applying MiXCR to the PCR reads. The sample carries 300,000 to 400,000 distinct CDR3 sequences, about 14% recorded once. This clonotype was detected ten times or more. The sequence derives from a human donor who donated a stem cell graft to a child with Fanconi anemia. This material consisted of PBMCs, taken from the stem cell graft.

The DNA for the CDR3 is TGCAGCGTCGATCTACAGGGTGGTACAGATACGCAGTATTTT. Encoded protein: CSVDLQGGTDTQYF. The chain links TRBV29-1 to TRBJ2-3; D perhaps matches TRBD1 (6 bases). V was clipped by 6 bases and J by 3 bases, with 16 bases between them. Germline CDR1 is SQVTM and CDR2 is ANQGSEA. This CDR3 contains 14 residues.